This T cell receptor beta chain was sequenced in a study of cytomegalovirus exposure and HLA in healthy donors (dated by TCRdb to the late 2010s). With regard to the full study: An earlier analysis of approximately 640 of the donors reported approximately 270 Gb of sequence data and roughly 110 million unique TCR beta sequences from 150 million to 200 million T cells. HLA typing covered class I and class II loci at four-digit resolution. The later analysis used no new phenotypic data to find candidate immune exposures, relying instead on TCR beta sequences and their occurrence across donors. To study patterns of TCR occurrence, a later analysis re-analyzed previously published TCR beta repertoires from several hundred donors and added high-resolution HLA genotyping. Across approximately 400 genotyped donors of the cohort, an average of about 240,000 unique TCR beta nucleotide sequences per donor were sequenced, and roughly 18% of those sequences were non-productive. The study combined high-throughput TCR immunosequencing, statistical association of individual TCRs with disease status, and machine learning to predict cytomegalovirus infection status. Several DR-DQ haplotypes were treated as single units for association and clustering because of strong linkage in the cohort. The study profiled the T cell repertoires of hundreds of subjects by immunosequencing and related them to cytomegalovirus serostatus. Among the roughly 410 genotyped donors, under 90% belonged to the genetic ancestry cluster associated with self-reported Caucasian donors. The study aimed to test whether signatures of past pathogen exposure could be identified by cataloging public T cell receptors. A later genetic analysis used genome-wide SNP genotypes for about three fifths of the 666 donors, treating that subset as a discovery cohort. All discovery cohort repertoires had been generated on a single sequencing platform. An earlier analysis of 450 to 750 of the donors used high-throughput TCR beta sequencing to judge whether each TCR beta V gene segment behaved as functional or pseudogenic. An early release that covered roughly 600 HLA-typed donors contained 300 to 350 gigabases of sequencing data and around 80 million unique TCR sequences. Besides the first cohort of 666 subjects, a separate validation cohort made up of over a hundred different subjects was used. The number of typed donors differed by locus: 629-630 for A, B, C, DRB1 and DQB1; 500 to 550 for DQA1; about 600 for DPA1; and roughly 470 for DPB1. Donor age, sex, ethnicity and CMV serostatus were compiled together with the repertoire data.

The library was prepared using the immunoSEQ multiplex PCR assay. A mixture of 60 forward primers for TCR Vbeta segments and 13 reverse primers for TCR Jbeta segments was used in the multiplex PCR. The CDR3 region of rearranged TCR beta genes was amplified from genomic DNA by a multiplex PCR assay. The amplified TCR beta libraries were sequenced on the Illumina HiSeq System as 87-base-pair reads. Regarding the original processing steps: In a later analysis, some 80 million unique TCR beta chains were counted across the 500 to 700 repertoires, and approximately 9.9 million of these chains were shared by at least two donors. Raw reads were error-corrected and collapsed into unique sequences with a nearest-neighbor algorithm that merged closely related sequences to remove PCR and sequencing errors. V, D and J gene segments were assigned by aligning CDR3 sequences to IMGT reference sequences. For a sequence to be retained, a match of at least six nucleotides to both a V gene segment and a J gene segment was required. A rearrangement was called productive if the CDR3 had no stop codons and remained in frame with V and J, and every other rearrangement was called non-productive. CDR3 was defined by IMGT convention, running from the second conserved V-encoded cysteine to the conserved J-encoded phenylalanine. Sequences without an unambiguous match to a single V gene segment were excluded from the earlier analysis of about 630 of the donors. In an earlier analysis of 450 to 700 of the donors, V segments were called functional above 56.7% productive rearrangements and were called segregating when the between-donor standard deviation exceeded 5%. A statistical classification framework was built to diagnose cytomegalovirus status from the catalog of TCR beta chain sequences. In a later analysis, TCR nucleotide sequences were compared against IMGT/GENE-DB human TR gene sequences so that V and J genes could be assigned. A later analysis assigned CDR3 sequences and most-parsimonious VDJ recombination scenarios with the TCRdist pipeline. In a later analysis, each TCR beta chain was defined by its CDR3 amino acid sequence together with its V-gene family, and reads without a unique V-gene family were excluded. As a way to deal with suspected cross-contamination and a sequencing artifact, a later analysis dropped over 550 nucleotide sequences that were highly shared and had low generation probability. A later analysis calculated a clonal expansion index for each public chain from normalized within-repertoire ranks of inferred template counts. In a later analysis, generation probabilities were computed using a VDJ recombination model fitted to out-of-frame rearrangements, and the results were checked against IGoR. A later analysis scored TCR-TCR, TCR-HLA and TCR-CMV co-occurrence with hypergeometric tests, applying a repertoire-size bias correction to TCR pairs. A later analysis estimated false discovery rates by permuting HLA or CMV assignments 20 times. In a later analysis, co-occurring TCRs were grouped using DBSCAN, with TCRdist sequence similarity added in when clustering inside HLA-allele-positive subsets. Co-occurrence clustering excluded repertoires with fewer than 30,000 or more than 120,000 public chains, plus five with anomalous nucleotide sharing. Imported from immuneACCESS, the table was reduced by TCRdb to in-frame sequences with V and J called. These copies leave out some clones; in studies compared against another copy, an unresolved V gene accounts for under half, and the cause of the remainder is not known. V and J calls and clone size are as listed in that table; D and trimming were resolved from the DNA. Recorded for this sample are about 120,000 clones; roughly 71% of them occurred a single time. The ten largest account for roughly 3% of the sample.

The study at large found these results: An earlier analysis of around 500 of the donors showed that most TCR beta V segments appeared in productive rearrangements either about 87% or about 30% of the time, which broadly matched IMGT annotations. Cytomegalovirus status was reported to be diagnosed by the classifier with high specificity and sensitivity in both the original and validation cohorts. A later analysis associated roughly 17,000 TCR beta sequences with specific HLA alleles at a false discovery rate of 0.05. According to a later analysis, most CMV-associated TCR beta chains appeared to be HLA-restricted, and the HLA associations seemed to be driven largely by CMV exposure. The earlier analysis of a few hundred of the donors excluded approximately 17 rarely observed V segments, including chromosome 9 orphons, because counts were too low. Linkage disequilibrium might explain the correlated functional status among segregating V segments, but an unknown experimental factor could not be ruled out. Some IMGT-functional V segments, including TRBV6-2 and TRBV6-3, could not be told apart with the 87-base-pair reads, so those segments were excluded. A later analysis found that HLA-associated TCR beta chains were more clonally expanded and had lower generation probabilities than equally common non-associated chains. While some public TCRs were present in many individuals, most TCR sequences turned up only very rarely across donors. The cohort was sequenced for TCR beta chains only, and without alpha or paired-chain data the features that could be detected were limited. A further reported finding was that TCR beta sequences accurately predicted the HLA-A and HLA-B alleles for most subjects in the first cohort. The presence/absence analyses assumed that sequencing depth was roughly uniform across donors, and that assumption may not be true. The study listed approximately 150 TCR beta chains as associated with cytomegalovirus. Assigning TCR associations to individual alleles was difficult when HLA alleles, especially DR and DQ, strongly co-occurred. A later genetic analysis associated a missense DCLRE1C variant with V-gene and J-gene trimming of TCR beta chains, and an independent cohort replicated the association. The authors suggested that the approach could potentially be extended to other disease states and immunological phenotypes. Because HLA typing was unavailable for some donors at each locus, only the typed subset was used in association tests. For the cohort, immune exposure information was limited to CMV serostatus. In vitro tests confirmed that a few of the cytomegalovirus-associated TCR beta chains recognize cytomegalovirus antigens. Compared with the roughly 670-donor mean, donors in an Asian-associated ancestry cluster had fewer N-insertions in productive TCRs, according to a later genetic analysis. The sequencing pipeline was judged likely to have produced a cluster of highly shared sequence variants as a technical artifact. In a later analysis, TCR association rates were found to vary across HLA loci, with the most associated TCRs seen for DRB1 alleles and the fewest for HLA-C alleles. A later analysis reported that several top co-occurrence clusters appeared linked to parvovirus B19, influenza, CMV and Epstein-Barr virus.

To note about this clone: The antigen it recognizes is unknown. Qualities for individual bases were not recorded, and no much larger clone is one base off.

The cohort was made up of roughly 670 healthy bone marrow donors. At the time of sampling, all cohort members were nominally healthy, though unrecorded immune exposures were likely present. The donor was CMV seropositive and was included in the group of 270 or so seropositive cohort members. A peripheral blood sample was collected from each donor, and TCR beta sequencing was performed on peripheral blood mononuclear cells. Genomic DNA was extracted from the blood cell samples with the Qiagen DNeasy Blood Extraction Kit. Measured from the cysteine to the phenylalanine, the CDR3 is 11 residues long. CDR3 DNA is the only sequence kept; it has 33 bases, read in frame from the first base. V drops 2 bases and J drops 12 bases, leaving 11 bases in between. For CDR1 and CDR2, the germline V gene lists SGHRS and YFSETQ.

Sequenced input: PBMCs. Recombination connected TRBV5-1 to TRBJ1-1; the D gene is perhaps TRBD1, on 6 matching bases. The sequence was collected from a woman aged 35 to 49 in good health and CMV-seropositive. The DNA sequence is as follows: TGCGCCAGCAGCTTATCAGGGGTGACTTTCTTT. The encoded protein is CASSLSGVTFF.